This T cell receptor (beta chain) was recovered during a study of shared clonotypes between healthy human individuals. General study findings and limits: Represented diversity, genetic and exposure-history alike, was limited by few donors.

This clone was counted a few times. No antigen is known for it. It was across several immunoSEQ plates that each subset's genomic DNA was evenly split. TCRdb's copy holds only in-frame clones and misses some; the assay was immunoSEQ multiplex PCR. The table has about 2.3 million clones, more than 80% seen once; the top ten hold about 0.39%. The CDR3 sequence is 12 residues long. V lost 0 bases to trimming and J lost 8 bases, with 9 bases between them. Germline V gene sequence: CDR1 SGHRS, CDR2 YFSETQ. This chain connects TRBV5-1 to TRBJ2-7; D gene unclear. Sequenced sample: naive CD4+ T cells from PBMCs. Subset described: CD45RA+ positively selected. This sequence was found in a man younger than 30 in good health. Some clones in this sample may be carry-over from other donors' samples. CDR3 protein: CASSLESRKQYF. The CDR3 DNA follows: TGCGCCAGCAGCTTGGAGTCCCGGAAGCAGTACTTC.